The following is a T cell receptor (beta chain) sequence with its context. The V gene's germline CDR1 is LNHDA and CDR2 SQIVND (reference sequence). V lost 3 bases and J 3 bases, leaving 11 bases between the germline ends. This CDR3 is built from 14 residues. The sample originates from a study of T cell responses to AZD1222 COVID-19 vaccine. Sequencing used immunoSEQ multiplex PCR; TCRdb keeps in-frame clones, though not all of them. Here the sample spans some 140,000 clones, roughly 90% being singletons. The source was peripheral blood, collected on day 0 of AZD1222 vaccination. This clonotype was obtained from an adult in good health. The chain links TRBV19 to TRBJ1-1; possibly TRBD1 for D (5 bases). The CDR3: CASSIGATYTEAFF. DNA for the CDR3: TGTGCCAGTAGTATTGGGGCGACCTACACTGAAGCTTTCTTT.